Following are 9 T cell receptor beta chains from one sample sequenced in a study of shared clonotypes between healthy human individuals. TCRdb keeps only in-frame clones here, not all; method: immunoSEQ multiplex PCR. The sample comprises about 2 million clones, roughly 95% of which are singletons, and 0.1% to 0.15% rests with the top ten. Sequenced material: naive CD4+ T cells sorted from blood. Subset meaning: CD45RA+ positively selected. The receptor set was obtained from a man younger than 35 in good health.

A single count supports this clone. The chain carries TRBV5-4 and TRBJ2-7; 7 nucleotides match TRBD2. CDR3 size: 15 residues. Trimming took 2 bases from V and 3 from J; bases not matched to a gene: 8. In germline, CDR1 is SGHNT, CDR2 YYREEE (reference sequence). The CDR3 region is CASSLAGLINYEQYF. The CDR3 DNA reads TGTGCCAGCAGCTTAGCGGGGCTCATAAACTACGAGCAGTACTTC.

The chain couples TRBV5-1 to TRBJ2-7; TRBD2 is a possible D gene (5 bases). Germline CDR1 and CDR2: SGHRS and YFSETQ. V lost 7 bases and J lost 9, with 20 bases in between. This CDR3 comprises 13 residues. The CDR3 is CASSDGEGVGQYF. The CDR3 bases are TGCGCCAGCTCTGATGGAGAGGGTGTAGGGCAGTACTTC.

This rearrangement joins TRBV4-1 to TRBJ2-3; D unclear. Germline assignment: CDR1 MGHRA and CDR2 YSYEKL. Trimming removed 1 base from V and 0 bases from J, with 14 bases in between. The CDR3 totals 17 residues. The CDR3 DNA follows: TGCGCCAGCAGCCAAGTTGGCCGGGCCTCTAGCACAGATACGCAGTATTTT. Protein sequence: CASSQVGRASSTDTQYF.

The chain recombines TRBV25-1 with TRBJ1-2; possibly TRBD1 for D (5 bases). CDR3 length: 13 amino acids. CDR1 and CDR2 from the germline V gene are MGHDK and SYGVNS. Trimming removed 2 bases at V and 6 bases at J, with 10 bases between. CDR3: CASSEQGFDGYTF. CDR3 nucleotide sequence: TGTGCCAGCAGTGAACAGGGTTTCGATGGCTACACCTTC.

The rearrangement uses TRBV7-9 and TRBJ1-2, with D unclear. V lost 1 base to trimming and J lost 4 bases, with 10 bases between them. This CDR3 is 14 amino acids long. Germline-derived CDR1 and CDR2 are SEHNR and FQNEAQ (reference sequence). CDR3 sequence reads: CASSLVDGRYGYTF. For the CDR3, the DNA is TGTGCCAGCAGCTTAGTGGACGGACGCTATGGCTACACCTTC.

This chain links TRBV2 with TRBJ2-1, with 8 bases fitting TRBD2. This CDR3 has 15 amino acids. J lost 8 bases, V lost 3 bases, and 9 bases had no gene match. Germline V lookup: CDR1 SNHLY, CDR2 FYNNEI. In DNA form, the CDR3 reads TGTGCCAGCAGTGACTCCGGGACTAGGCGCGATGAGCAGTTCTTC. Translated: CASSDSGTRRDEQFF.

This chain links TRBV25-1 with TRBJ1-4; D gene unclear. Trimming removed 6 bases from V and 8 bases from J, with 10 bases in between. The CDR3 has 12 amino acids. Germline CDR1 and CDR2: MGHDK and SYGVNS. The CDR3 reads CASRSMKEKLFF. The CDR3 DNA follows: TGTGCCAGCAGGTCAATGAAAGAAAAACTGTTTTTT. Complete variable domain (other parts from reference TRBV25-1 and TRBJ1-4): EADIYQTPRYLVIGTGKKITLECSQTMGHDKMYWYQQDPGMELHLIHYSYGVNSTEKGDLSSESTVSRIRTEHFPLTLESARPSHTSQYLCASRSMKEKLFFGSGTQLSVL.

The gene calls are TRBV6-5 and TRBJ2-7; unclear D gene. Trimming pared 2 bases from V and 9 bases from J, leaving 17 bases between. The CDR3 is 14 amino acids. Germline V gene data show CDR1 as MNHEY and CDR2 as SVGAGI. CDR3 sequence (DNA): TGTGCCAGCAGTTACGCTAGAGACGGTCCCGGGCAGTACTTC. Protein sequence: CASSYARDGPGQYF.

The table lists this clone with a count of one. V is TRBV5-1 and J is TRBJ1-1; D might be TRBD1 (5 bases). V was pared by 4 bases and J by 0 bases, with 16 bases between. The CDR3 extends over 16 amino acids. Germline V lookup: CDR1 SGHRS, CDR2 YFSETQ. The CDR3 protein is CASSPGRTTMNTEAFF. CDR3 nucleotides: TGCGCCAGCAGCCCTGGGCGGACAACTATGAACACTGAAGCTTTCTTT.